This is a list of T cell receptor beta chains from one sample in a study of control samples from healthy donors and cancer patients. Profiling relied on immunoSEQ multiplex PCR, and the TCRdb table lists in-frame clones only, not all of them. The table has under 300,000 clones, roughly 87% seen once. The sample consisted of PBMCs. The receptors were gathered from a woman in her fifties or sixties with lung cancer. Both conserved end residues are part of each CDR3. D genes are given only for firm matches. Only part of the rows carry a size: once, few, many, or a class if the clone is expanded.

CDR3 length: 16
clone size: .
V gene: TRBV25-1
J gene: TRBJ2-7
D gene: TRBD1
CDR3 DNA: TGTGCCAGCAGTGAACTCGGGACAGGGGGCTCCTACGAGCAGTACTTC
CDR3 protein: CASSELGTGGSYEQYF

CDR3 length: 14
clone size: .
V gene: TRBV7-9
J gene: TRBJ1-1
D gene: .
CDR3 DNA: TGTGCCAGCAGCTTCCAATCAGGGGACACTGAAGCTTTCTTT
CDR3 protein: CASSFQSGDTEAFF

CDR3 length: 16
clone size: few
V gene: TRBV28
J gene: TRBJ1-5
D gene: .
CDR3 DNA: TGTGCCAGCAGTTTCCCCGGGGCCTATAGCAATCAGCCCCAGCATTTT
CDR3 protein: CASSFPGAYSNQPQHF

CDR3 length: 15
clone size: .
V gene: TRBV7-3
J gene: TRBJ2-1
D gene: .
CDR3 DNA: TGTGCCAGCAGCTTAGACTCCTACTCCTACAATGAGCAGTTCTTC
CDR3 protein: CASSLDSYSYNEQFF

CDR3 length: 15
clone size: .
V gene: TRBV6-1
J gene: TRBJ2-1
D gene: .
CDR3 DNA: TGTGCCAGCAGTGAATCAGTGGGTTCGAACAATGAGCAGTTCTTC
CDR3 protein: CASSESVGSNNEQFF

CDR3 length: 12
clone size: few
V gene: TRBV6-5
J gene: TRBJ1-6
D gene: .
CDR3 DNA: TGTGCCAGCAGTTACTATAATTCACCCCTCCACTTT
CDR3 protein: CASSYYNSPLHF

CDR3 length: 14
clone size: .
V gene: TRBV2
J gene: TRBJ2-5
D gene: .
CDR3 DNA: TGTGCCAGCAGTGAAGACAGGGAGGGGGAGACCCAGTACTTC
CDR3 protein: CASSEDREGETQYF

CDR3 length: 18
clone size: .
V gene: TRBV7-2
J gene: TRBJ2-7
D gene: TRBD2
CDR3 DNA: TGTGCCAGCAGCCCAGGGACTAGCGGGAGGGGTAGGTCCTACGAGCAGTACTTC
CDR3 protein: CASSPGTSGRGRSYEQYF

CDR3 length: 13
clone size: .
V gene: TRBV28
J gene: TRBJ1-2
D gene: .
CDR3 DNA: TGTGCCAGCAGTTCTCCTGGGGGAAATGGCTACACCTTC
CDR3 protein: CASSSPGGNGYTF

CDR3 length: 16
clone size: .
V gene: TRBV5-1
J gene: TRBJ2-5
D gene: TRBD2
CDR3 DNA: TGCGCCAGCAGCTTGGCCGATAGCGGGAGCGGGGAGACCCAGTACTTC
CDR3 protein: CASSLADSGSGETQYF

CDR3 length: 11
clone size: once
V gene: TRBV6-5
J gene: TRBJ1-4
D gene: .
CDR3 DNA: TGTGCCAGCAGGAGAGAGGAAAAACTGTTTTTT
CDR3 protein: CASRREEKLFF

CDR3 length: 15
clone size: .
V gene: TRBV3-1/TRBV3-2
J gene: TRBJ2-1
D gene: TRBD2
CDR3 DNA: TGTGCCAGCAGCCAAAGCGGGGGGGCCCACAATGAGCAGTTCTTC
CDR3 protein: CASSQSGGAHNEQFF

CDR3 length: 15
clone size: .
V gene: TRBV2
J gene: TRBJ2-7
D gene: .
CDR3 DNA: TGTGCCAGCAGTGAAGCGCTTTCCATCGTCAACGAGCAGTACTTC
CDR3 protein: CASSEALSIVNEQYF

CDR3 length: 13
clone size: .
V gene: TRBV6-5
J gene: TRBJ2-3
D gene: .
CDR3 DNA: TGTGCCAGCAGTCTTCGAAGCGAAGATACGCAGTATTTT
CDR3 protein: CASSLRSEDTQYF

CDR3 length: 15
clone size: .
V gene: TRBV3-1/TRBV3-2
J gene: TRBJ2-4
D gene: .
CDR3 DNA: TGTGCCAGCAGCCAAGGTATTCTAGCCAAAAACATTCAGTACTTC
CDR3 protein: CASSQGILAKNIQYF

CDR3 length: 12
clone size: .
V gene: TRBV2
J gene: TRBJ1-5
D gene: .
CDR3 DNA: TGTGCCAGCTCTTCGCGCAATCAGCCCCAGCATTTT
CDR3 protein: CASSSRNQPQHF

CDR3 length: 15
clone size: .
V gene: TRBV9
J gene: TRBJ1-4
D gene: .
CDR3 DNA: TGTGCCAGCAGCGTAGGGTTCGGGGGGGATGAAAAACTGTTTTTT
CDR3 protein: CASSVGFGGDEKLFF

CDR3 length: 12
clone size: .
V gene: TRBV9
J gene: TRBJ2-3
D gene: .
CDR3 DNA: TGTGCCAGCAGCGTAGTAGCAGATACGCAGTATTTT
CDR3 protein: CASSVVADTQYF

CDR3 length: 14
clone size: .
V gene: TRBV19
J gene: TRBJ2-5
D gene: .
CDR3 DNA: TGTGCCAGTAGTGGACCTAGTGGATGGGAGACCCAGTACTTC
CDR3 protein: CASSGPSGWETQYF

CDR3 length: 11
clone size: .
V gene: TRBV12-3/TRBV12-4
J gene: TRBJ1-4
D gene: .
CDR3 DNA: TGTGCCAGCAGTTTAGGTGAAAAACTGTTTTTT
CDR3 protein: CASSLGEKLFF

CDR3 length: 13
clone size: .
V gene: TRBV6-5
J gene: TRBJ2-4
D gene: TRBD1
CDR3 DNA: TGTGCCAGCAGTTTGGACAGGAAAAACATTCAGTACTTC
CDR3 protein: CASSLDRKNIQYF

CDR3 length: 12
clone size: .
V gene: TRBV4-2
J gene: TRBJ2-1
D gene: .
CDR3 DNA: TGTGCCAGCAGCCAAGACGGAGATGAGCAGTTCTTC
CDR3 protein: CASSQDGDEQFF

CDR3 length: 17
clone size: .
V gene: TRBV4-1
J gene: TRBJ2-2
D gene: TRBD2
CDR3 DNA: TGCGCCAGCAGCCATCAGGGACGCGGGGGGAACACCGGGGAGCTGTTTTTT
CDR3 protein: CASSHQGRGGNTGELFF

CDR3 length: 14
clone size: .
V gene: TRBV27
J gene: TRBJ1-6
D gene: TRBD1
CDR3 DNA: TGTGCCAGCAGGATACAGGGGTTCAATTCACCCCTCCACTTT
CDR3 protein: CASRIQGFNSPLHF

CDR3 length: 13
clone size: .
V gene: TRBV30
J gene: TRBJ1-1
D gene: .
CDR3 DNA: TGTGCCTGGGGTGACGGGGTGAACACTGAAGCTTTCTTT
CDR3 protein: CAWGDGVNTEAFF

CDR3 length: 15
clone size: .
V gene: TRBV5-1
J gene: TRBJ2-7
D gene: TRBD1
CDR3 DNA: TGCGCCAGCGTCCCTTCTCTCGGACAGGGGTACGAGCAGTACTTC
CDR3 protein: CASVPSLGQGYEQYF

CDR3 length: 13
clone size: .
V gene: TRBV6-1
J gene: TRBJ2-3
D gene: .
CDR3 DNA: TGTGCCAGCAGTGAAGTTGTGTCAGATACGCAGTATTTT
CDR3 protein: CASSEVVSDTQYF

CDR3 length: 20
clone size: .
V gene: TRBV9
J gene: TRBJ1-2
D gene: TRBD1
CDR3 DNA: TGTGCCAGCAGCGTCGCAATGGTGGGGACAGGCGGAACTTCTAACTATGGCTACACCTTC
CDR3 protein: CASSVAMVGTGGTSNYGYTF

CDR3 length: 15
clone size: .
V gene: TRBV5-1
J gene: TRBJ2-1
D gene: .
CDR3 DNA: TGCGCCAGCAGCTTAGATTCGGGTCTTCACAATGAGCAGTTCTTC
CDR3 protein: CASSLDSGLHNEQFF

CDR3 length: 14
clone size: .
V gene: TRBV3-1/TRBV3-2
J gene: TRBJ1-2
D gene: .
CDR3 DNA: TGTGCCAGCAGCCAAGGGGGGGGCTACTATGGCTACACCTTC
CDR3 protein: CASSQGGGYYGYTF

CDR3 length: 13
clone size: .
V gene: TRBV28
J gene: TRBJ2-2
D gene: .
CDR3 DNA: TGTGCCAGCGGGCGGTACGACGCCGGGGAGCTGTTTTTT
CDR3 protein: CASGRYDAGELFF

CDR3 length: 15
clone size: once
V gene: TRBV4-2
J gene: TRBJ1-2
D gene: TRBD1
CDR3 DNA: TGTGCCAGCAGCCAACGAACCGGGACAGTCTATGGCTACACCTTC
CDR3 protein: CASSQRTGTVYGYTF

CDR3 length: 14
clone size: .
V gene: TRBV2
J gene: TRBJ2-3
D gene: TRBD2
CDR3 DNA: TGTGCCAGCAGTCGCACCGAACTAGCGGATACGCAGTATTTT
CDR3 protein: CASSRTELADTQYF

CDR3 length: 15
clone size: .
V gene: TRBV14
J gene: TRBJ2-2
D gene: .
CDR3 DNA: TGTGCCAGCAGCCAAGATTTGCTGGGAGCCGGGGAGCTGTTTTTT
CDR3 protein: CASSQDLLGAGELFF

CDR3 length: 15
clone size: .
V gene: TRBV10-3
J gene: TRBJ2-2
D gene: .
CDR3 DNA: TGTGCCATCAGCGACCCAAGACAGGTCGCCGGGGAGCTGTTTTTT
CDR3 protein: CAISDPRQVAGELFF

CDR3 length: 13
clone size: .
V gene: TRBV7-2
J gene: TRBJ2-1
D gene: .
CDR3 DNA: TGTGCCAGCAGCTTAGGACCGAACAATGAGCAGTTCTTC
CDR3 protein: CASSLGPNNEQFF

CDR3 length: 11
clone size: once
V gene: TRBV11-2
J gene: TRBJ1-1
D gene: .
CDR3 DNA: TGTGCCAGCAGCTTAGCCACTGAAGCTTTCTTT
CDR3 protein: CASSLATEAFF

CDR3 length: 16
clone size: .
V gene: TRBV4-1
J gene: TRBJ2-2
D gene: .
CDR3 DNA: TGCGCCAGCAGCCAAGAGGCAGGGAATCCCGCCGGGGAGCTGTTTTTT
CDR3 protein: CASSQEAGNPAGELFF

CDR3 length: 14
clone size: few
V gene: TRBV19
J gene: TRBJ1-5
D gene: .
CDR3 DNA: TGTGCCAGTAGTCCTGGGGGAATTCGTCAGCCCCAGCATTTT
CDR3 protein: CASSPGGIRQPQHF

CDR3 length: 15
clone size: .
V gene: TRBV29-1
J gene: TRBJ2-1
D gene: TRBD2
CDR3 DNA: TGCAGCGTTGACTTAAGCGGGGGGGCCGGCAATGAGCAGTTCTTC
CDR3 protein: CSVDLSGGAGNEQFF

CDR3 length: 15
clone size: .
V gene: TRBV19
J gene: TRBJ1-1
D gene: TRBD1
CDR3 DNA: TGTGCCAGTAGTACCGGACAGGGAAGGAACACTGAAGCTTTCTTT
CDR3 protein: CASSTGQGRNTEAFF

CDR3 length: 15
clone size: .
V gene: TRBV28
J gene: TRBJ1-4
D gene: .
CDR3 DNA: TGTGCCAGCAGTTCTTACAGGGAGGGGTATGAAAAACTGTTTTTT
CDR3 protein: CASSSYREGYEKLFF

CDR3 length: 15
clone size: .
V gene: TRBV7-2
J gene: TRBJ2-7
D gene: .
CDR3 DNA: TGTGCCAGCAGCTTAGTGGGATTGGGCCACTACGAGCAGTACTTC
CDR3 protein: CASSLVGLGHYEQYF

CDR3 length: 13
clone size: .
V gene: TRBV4-2
J gene: TRBJ1-2
D gene: .
CDR3 DNA: TGTGCCAGCAGCCAAGAAAGCGGATATGGCTACACCTTC
CDR3 protein: CASSQESGYGYTF

CDR3 length: 14
clone size: .
V gene: TRBV19
J gene: TRBJ2-1
D gene: TRBD2
CDR3 DNA: TGTGCCAGTTCTCCCCTGCGGGAGGTTAATGAGCAGTTCTTC
CDR3 protein: CASSPLREVNEQFF

CDR3 length: 15
clone size: .
V gene: TRBV7-9
J gene: TRBJ1-3
D gene: .
CDR3 DNA: TGTGCCAGCACCTTGGAGGGGGGCTCTGGAAACACCATATATTTT
CDR3 protein: CASTLEGGSGNTIYF

CDR3 length: 16
clone size: .
V gene: TRBV5-1
J gene: TRBJ2-3
D gene: TRBD2
CDR3 DNA: TGCGCCAGCAGCAACGGACTAGCGGGGGGGGCAGATACGCAGTATTTT
CDR3 protein: CASSNGLAGGADTQYF

CDR3 length: 13
clone size: .
V gene: TRBV16
J gene: TRBJ1-5
D gene: .
CDR3 DNA: TGTGCCAGCAGCCAGCAGTCCGTTCAGCCCCAGCATTTT
CDR3 protein: CASSQQSVQPQHF

CDR3 length: 12
clone size: .
V gene: TRBV24-1
J gene: TRBJ1-2
D gene: .
CDR3 DNA: TGTGCCACCTCGACACAGGGTGATGGCTACACCTTC
CDR3 protein: CATSTQGDGYTF

CDR3 length: 19
clone size: once
V gene: TRBV3-1/TRBV3-2
J gene: TRBJ2-1
D gene: .
CDR3 DNA: TGTGCCAGCAGCCAAGACGCTGTTCGACAGTCCCCTCCAGGGTCTGAGCAGTTCTTC
CDR3 protein: CASSQDAVRQSPPGSEQFF

CDR3 length: 13
clone size: .
V gene: TRBV6-2/TRBV6-3
J gene: TRBJ1-2
D gene: .
CDR3 DNA: TGTGCCAGCAGTTACCTGGCAGGGCACGGCTACACCTTC
CDR3 protein: CASSYLAGHGYTF

CDR3 length: 14
clone size: .
V gene: TRBV10-2
J gene: TRBJ1-1
D gene: .
CDR3 DNA: TGCGCCAGCAGTGAGCCCGGGATGAACACTGAAGCTTTCTTT
CDR3 protein: CASSEPGMNTEAFF

CDR3 length: 22
clone size: .
V gene: TRBV28
J gene: TRBJ2-5
D gene: TRBD2
CDR3 DNA: TGTGCCAGCAGTTCAAAGGTCCAAATTCCCGCCCATGGTGCGACTAGCGGAGAGACCCAGTACTTC
CDR3 protein: CASSSKVQIPAHGATSGETQYF

CDR3 length: 16
clone size: few
V gene: TRBV18
J gene: TRBJ1-1
D gene: TRBD1
CDR3 DNA: TGTGCCAGCTCACGACAGCTGCGGACAGGGTATCCTGAAGCTTTCTTT
CDR3 protein: CASSRQLRTGYPEAFF

CDR3 length: 14
clone size: few
V gene: TRBV2
J gene: TRBJ1-5
D gene: .
CDR3 DNA: TGTGCCAGCAGTCCTCAGGGAACGTTGCAGCCCCAGCATTTT
CDR3 protein: CASSPQGTLQPQHF